These T cell receptor beta chains were read from a single sample in a study of CD4 T cells in relation to SARS-CoV-2 and coronaviruses. The protocol was immunoSEQ multiplex PCR, while the TCRdb copy is restricted to in-frame clones and leaves out a portion. The table has about 37,000 clones, approximately 83% seen once. Sequencing was carried out using memory CD4+ T cells from PBMCs. All receptors derive from an adult with COVID-19. Both conserved end residues are part of each CDR3.

cdr3_aa	v_call	j_call
CASSSIRGQGAANYGYTF	TRBV5-1	TRBJ1-2
CASSWRRDTDTQYF	TRBV27	TRBJ2-3
CASSQDNLGTQYF	TRBV14	TRBJ2-3
CASSPTRRTDTQYF	TRBV18	TRBJ2-3
CASTRGQGVGQPQHF	TRBV6-6	TRBJ1-5
CASSRDRGGGELFF	TRBV6-5	TRBJ2-2
CASSPSGETQYF	TRBV18	TRBJ2-5
CATSRATDMNTEAFF	TRBV15	TRBJ1-1
CASSETTNPNYGYTF	TRBV2	TRBJ1-2
CASSLRSGRGNEQFF	TRBV7-3	TRBJ2-1
CASSEWNSGANVLTF	TRBV2	TRBJ2-6
CASRRAGGLDEQFF	TRBV2	TRBJ2-1
CASSTTGTLYNEQFF	TRBV27	TRBJ2-1
CASSRDGLTIYNEQFF	TRBV14	TRBJ2-1